A selection of T cell receptor beta chains follows, all from one sample in a study of PD-1 blockade in classical Hodgkin lymphoma. Sequencing used immunoSEQ multiplex PCR; TCRdb keeps in-frame clones, though not all of them. The table includes roughly 90,000 clones, 83% detected once. The starting material was peripheral blood mononuclear cells (PBMCs), obtained before the fourth cycle of nivolumab. The receptors here all came from a human donor with classical Hodgkin lymphoma. The conserved cysteine and the conserved F or W are not part of the CDR3 here.

v_gene: TRBV28; j_gene: TRBJ2-2; CDR3aa: ASSLGTSGSGELF
v_gene: TRBV7-6; j_gene: TRBJ2-3; CDR3aa: ASSLSGDGRADTQY
v_gene: TRBV5-1; j_gene: TRBJ2-1; CDR3aa: ASSLIFGNEQF
v_gene: TRBV5-1; j_gene: TRBJ2-5; CDR3aa: ASSFGLGSVQETQY
v_gene: TRBV6-5; j_gene: TRBJ1-1; CDR3aa: ASSKQGMNTEAF
v_gene: TRBV6-5; j_gene: TRBJ2-3; CDR3aa: ASSQGVSDTQY
v_gene: TRBV10-3; j_gene: TRBJ1-4; CDR3aa: AISENFIGTGGEKLF
v_gene: TRBV6-1; j_gene: TRBJ2-2; CDR3aa: ASRSRGTGELF
v_gene: TRBV19; j_gene: TRBJ2-1; CDR3aa: ASTRTSGHNEQF
v_gene: TRBV9; j_gene: TRBJ2-7; CDR3aa: ASSVSTGKGYEQY
v_gene: TRBV5-5; j_gene: TRBJ2-7; CDR3aa: ASSLVPSGSLSYEQY
v_gene: TRBV10-3; j_gene: TRBJ1-4; CDR3aa: AISWDGREKLF
v_gene: TRBV11-2; j_gene: TRBJ2-2; CDR3aa: ASSPSGTGELF
v_gene: TRBV9; j_gene: TRBJ2-5; CDR3aa: ASSGAGLVETQY
v_gene: TRBV29-1; j_gene: TRBJ2-3; CDR3aa: SVERAVAPDTQY
v_gene: TRBV30; j_gene: TRBJ1-4; CDR3aa: AWSRDRSNEKLF
v_gene: TRBV5-1; j_gene: TRBJ2-3; CDR3aa: ASSRNRADTQY
v_gene: TRBV28; j_gene: TRBJ2-5; CDR3aa: ASSLSEGGLAGGSQY
v_gene: TRBV29-1; j_gene: TRBJ2-1; CDR3aa: SAKTGSEQF
v_gene: TRBV19; j_gene: TRBJ2-4; CDR3aa: ASRPSGLLAKNIQY
v_gene: TRBV10-3; j_gene: TRBJ1-1; CDR3aa: AIRDRENTEAF
v_gene: TRBV6-5; j_gene: TRBJ2-3; CDR3aa: ASSYGGGRGDTQY
v_gene: TRBV6-5; j_gene: TRBJ2-2; CDR3aa: ASSSLAAGELF
v_gene: TRBV19; j_gene: TRBJ2-7; CDR3aa: ASSIGLAGSEQY
v_gene: TRBV7-9; j_gene: TRBJ1-1; CDR3aa: ASSLLPGTADNTEAF
v_gene: TRBV4-1; j_gene: TRBJ1-5; CDR3aa: ASSYAANSNQPQH
v_gene: TRBV18; j_gene: TRBJ2-5; CDR3aa: ASSLSDRHQETQY
v_gene: TRBV14; j_gene: TRBJ2-7; CDR3aa: ASSQDVGLSSYEQY
v_gene: TRBV19; j_gene: TRBJ1-5; CDR3aa: ASDGERRQPQH
v_gene: TRBV19; j_gene: TRBJ2-1; CDR3aa: ASSPRAGWGYNEQF
v_gene: TRBV19; j_gene: TRBJ2-7; CDR3aa: ASSDIAGVSYEQY
v_gene: TRBV9; j_gene: TRBJ1-3; CDR3aa: ASSVGTAQRGNTIY
v_gene: TRBV27; j_gene: TRBJ2-5; CDR3aa: ASSWRGGTNLKETQY
v_gene: TRBV7-6; j_gene: TRBJ2-1; CDR3aa: ASSLGSYNEQF
v_gene: TRBV4-2; j_gene: TRBJ1-1; CDR3aa: ASSQGVNTEAF
v_gene: TRBV25-1; j_gene: TRBJ1-1; CDR3aa: ASSPLHRRGTEAF
v_gene: TRBV6-1; j_gene: TRBJ2-2; CDR3aa: ASSVIVTGELF
v_gene: TRBV11-1; j_gene: TRBJ1-1; CDR3aa: ASSLGFGGEAF
v_gene: TRBV5-4; j_gene: TRBJ2-2; CDR3aa: ASSLVGRANTGELF
v_gene: TRBV2; j_gene: TRBJ2-7; CDR3aa: ASSAEAGAAEQY
v_gene: TRBV28; j_gene: TRBJ1-1; CDR3aa: ASSPGTYGTEAF
v_gene: TRBV29-1; j_gene: TRBJ2-7; CDR3aa: SVEGVGREGYEQY
v_gene: TRBV10-3; j_gene: TRBJ1-5; CDR3aa: AAGESNQPQH
v_gene: TRBV6-5; j_gene: TRBJ1-5; CDR3aa: ASSPGQSNQPQH
v_gene: TRBV18; j_gene: TRBJ1-2; CDR3aa: ASSPPPMRQGGNYGYT
v_gene: TRBV6-1; j_gene: TRBJ2-7; CDR3aa: ASRLSLFYEQY
v_gene: TRBV5-1; j_gene: TRBJ1-5; CDR3aa: ASSLSPDQPQH